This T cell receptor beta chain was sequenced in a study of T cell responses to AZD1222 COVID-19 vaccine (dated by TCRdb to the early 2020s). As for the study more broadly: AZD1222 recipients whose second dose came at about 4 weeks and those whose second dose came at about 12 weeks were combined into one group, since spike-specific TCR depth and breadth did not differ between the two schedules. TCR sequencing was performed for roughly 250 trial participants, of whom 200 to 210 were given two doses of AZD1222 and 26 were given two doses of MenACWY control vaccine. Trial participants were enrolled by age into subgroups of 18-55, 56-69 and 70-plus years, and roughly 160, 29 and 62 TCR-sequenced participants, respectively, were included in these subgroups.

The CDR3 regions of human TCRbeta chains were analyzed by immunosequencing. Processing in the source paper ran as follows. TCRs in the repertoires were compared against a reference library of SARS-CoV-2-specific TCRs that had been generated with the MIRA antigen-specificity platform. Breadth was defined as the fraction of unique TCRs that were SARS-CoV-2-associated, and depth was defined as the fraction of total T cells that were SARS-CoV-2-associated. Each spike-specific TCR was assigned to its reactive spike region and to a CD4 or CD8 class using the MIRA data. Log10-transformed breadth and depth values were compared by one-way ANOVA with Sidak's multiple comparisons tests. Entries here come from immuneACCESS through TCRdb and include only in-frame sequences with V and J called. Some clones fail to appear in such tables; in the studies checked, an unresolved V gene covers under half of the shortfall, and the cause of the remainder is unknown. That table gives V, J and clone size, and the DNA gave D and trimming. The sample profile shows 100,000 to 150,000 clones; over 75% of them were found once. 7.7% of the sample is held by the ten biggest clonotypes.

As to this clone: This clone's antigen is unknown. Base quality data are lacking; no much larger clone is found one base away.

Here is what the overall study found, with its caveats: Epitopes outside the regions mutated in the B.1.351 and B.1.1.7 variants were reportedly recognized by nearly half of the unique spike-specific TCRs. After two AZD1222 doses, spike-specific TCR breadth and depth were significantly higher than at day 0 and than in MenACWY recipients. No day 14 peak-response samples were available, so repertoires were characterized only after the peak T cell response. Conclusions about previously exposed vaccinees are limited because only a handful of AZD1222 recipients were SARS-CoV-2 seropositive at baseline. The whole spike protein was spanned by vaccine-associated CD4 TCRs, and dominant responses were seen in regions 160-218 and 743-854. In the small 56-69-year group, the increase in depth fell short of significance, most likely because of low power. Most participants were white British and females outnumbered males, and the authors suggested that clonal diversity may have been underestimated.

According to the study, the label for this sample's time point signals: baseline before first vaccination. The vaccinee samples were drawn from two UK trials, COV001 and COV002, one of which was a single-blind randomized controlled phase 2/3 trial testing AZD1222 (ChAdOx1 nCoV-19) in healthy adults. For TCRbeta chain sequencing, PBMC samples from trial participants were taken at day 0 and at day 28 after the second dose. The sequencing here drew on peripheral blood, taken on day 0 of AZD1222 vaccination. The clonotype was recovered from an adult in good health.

The CDR3 corresponds to CASTWVIGELFF. The DNA reads as follows: TGTGCCAGCACCTGGGTCATCGGGGAGCTGTTTTTT. Rearrangement joined TRBV12-3 or TRBV12-4 to TRBJ2-2; the D gene identity is not certain. V gives up 7 bases and J gives up 7 bases, and the segment between their germline ends measures 10 bases. Its CDR3 holds 12 amino acids, cysteine through phenylalanine. Only the CDR3 DNA stays, 36 bases, in frame from base 1.